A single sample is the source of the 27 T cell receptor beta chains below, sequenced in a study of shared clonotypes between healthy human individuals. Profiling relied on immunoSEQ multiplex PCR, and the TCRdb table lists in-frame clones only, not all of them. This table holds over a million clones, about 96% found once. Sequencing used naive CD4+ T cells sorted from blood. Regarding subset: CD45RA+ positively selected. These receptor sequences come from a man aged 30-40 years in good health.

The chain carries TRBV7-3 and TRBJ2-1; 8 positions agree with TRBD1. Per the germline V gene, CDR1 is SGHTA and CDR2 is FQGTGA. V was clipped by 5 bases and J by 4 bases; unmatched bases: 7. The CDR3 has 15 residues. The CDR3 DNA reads TGTGCCAGCAGCAGAGGACAGGGTGGGTACAATGAGCAGTTCTTC. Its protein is CASSRGQGGYNEQFF.

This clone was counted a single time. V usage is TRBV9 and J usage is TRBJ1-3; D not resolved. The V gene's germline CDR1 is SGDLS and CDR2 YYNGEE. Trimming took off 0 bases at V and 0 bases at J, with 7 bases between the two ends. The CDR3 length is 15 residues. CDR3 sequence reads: CASSVERSSGNTIYF. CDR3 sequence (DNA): TGTGCCAGCAGCGTAGAAAGGAGCTCTGGAAACACCATATATTTT.

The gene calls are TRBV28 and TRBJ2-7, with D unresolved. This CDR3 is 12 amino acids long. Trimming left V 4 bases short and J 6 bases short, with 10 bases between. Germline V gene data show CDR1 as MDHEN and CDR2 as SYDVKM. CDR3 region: CASSSRHGEQYF. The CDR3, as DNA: TGTGCCAGCAGTTCCCGACACGGCGAGCAGTACTTC.

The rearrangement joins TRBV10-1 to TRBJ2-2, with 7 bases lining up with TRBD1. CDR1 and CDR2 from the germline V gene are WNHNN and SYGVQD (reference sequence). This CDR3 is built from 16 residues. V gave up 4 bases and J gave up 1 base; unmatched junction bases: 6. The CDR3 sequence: CASSAPRTGNTGELFF. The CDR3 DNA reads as TGCGCCAGCAGTGCCCCCAGGACAGGGAACACCGGGGAGCTGTTTTTT.

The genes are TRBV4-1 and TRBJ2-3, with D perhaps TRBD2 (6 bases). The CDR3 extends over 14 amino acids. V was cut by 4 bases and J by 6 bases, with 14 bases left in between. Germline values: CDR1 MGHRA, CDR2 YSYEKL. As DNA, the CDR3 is TGCGCCAGCAGCCTCTCTAGCGCCGAGGATACGCAGTATTTT. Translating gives CASSLSSAEDTQYF.

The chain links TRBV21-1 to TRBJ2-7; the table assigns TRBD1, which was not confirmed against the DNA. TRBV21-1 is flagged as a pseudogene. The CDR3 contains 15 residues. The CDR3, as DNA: TGTGCCAGCAGCAGGAGGGGGCCTAGATCCTACGAGCAGTACTTC. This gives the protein CASSRRGPRSYEQYF.

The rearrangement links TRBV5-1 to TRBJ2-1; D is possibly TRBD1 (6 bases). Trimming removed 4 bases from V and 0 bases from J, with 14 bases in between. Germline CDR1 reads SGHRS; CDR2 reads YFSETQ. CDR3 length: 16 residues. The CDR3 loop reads CASSASDRSSYNEQFF. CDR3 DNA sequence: TGCGCCAGCAGCGCCAGCGACAGGAGCTCCTACAATGAGCAGTTCTTC.

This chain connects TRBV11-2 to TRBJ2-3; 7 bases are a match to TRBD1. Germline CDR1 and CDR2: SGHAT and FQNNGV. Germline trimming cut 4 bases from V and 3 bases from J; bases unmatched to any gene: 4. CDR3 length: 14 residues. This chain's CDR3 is CASSSRQGTDTQYF. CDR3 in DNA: TGTGCCAGCAGCTCCCGACAGGGTACAGATACGCAGTATTTT. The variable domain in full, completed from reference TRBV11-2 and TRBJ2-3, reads EAGVAQSPRYKIIEKRQSVAFWCNPISGHATLYWYQQILGQGPKLLIQFQNNGVVDDSQLPKDRFSAERLKGVDSTLKIQPAKLEDSAVYLCASSSRQGTDTQYFGPGTRLTVL.

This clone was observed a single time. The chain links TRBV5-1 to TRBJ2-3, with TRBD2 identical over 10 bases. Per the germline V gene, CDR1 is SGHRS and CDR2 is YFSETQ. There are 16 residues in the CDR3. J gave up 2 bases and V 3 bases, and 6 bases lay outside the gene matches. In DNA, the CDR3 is TGCGCCAGCAGCTCGGGACTAGCGAGCTACACAGATACGCAGTATTTT. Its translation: CASSSGLASYTDTQYF.

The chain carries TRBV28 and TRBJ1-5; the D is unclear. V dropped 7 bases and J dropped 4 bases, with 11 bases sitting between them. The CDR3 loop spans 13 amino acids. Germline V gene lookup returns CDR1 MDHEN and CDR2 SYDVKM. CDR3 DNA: TGTGCCAGCACCTCTGCTACTAATCAGCCCCAGCATTTT. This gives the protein CASTSATNQPQHF. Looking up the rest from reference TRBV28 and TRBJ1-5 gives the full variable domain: DVKVTQSSRYLVKRTGEKVFLECVQDMDHENMFWYRQDPGLGLRLIYFSYDVKMKEKGDIPEGYSVSREKKERFSLILESASTNQTSMYLCASTSATNQPQHFGDGTRLSIL.

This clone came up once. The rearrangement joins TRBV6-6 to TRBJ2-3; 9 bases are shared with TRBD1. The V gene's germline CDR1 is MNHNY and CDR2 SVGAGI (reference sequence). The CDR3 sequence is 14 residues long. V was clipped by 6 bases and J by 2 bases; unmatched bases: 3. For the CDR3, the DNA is TGTGCCAGCAGGGGGACAGGGATCACAGATACGCAGTATTTT. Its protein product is CASRGTGITDTQYF.

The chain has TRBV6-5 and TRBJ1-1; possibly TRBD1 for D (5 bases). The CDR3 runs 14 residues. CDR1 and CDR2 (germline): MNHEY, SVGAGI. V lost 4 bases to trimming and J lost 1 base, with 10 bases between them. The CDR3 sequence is CASSSGASNTEAFF. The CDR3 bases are TGTGCCAGCAGTTCCGGGGCTTCGAACACTGAAGCTTTCTTT.

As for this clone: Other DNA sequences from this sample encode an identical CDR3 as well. DNA of the CDR3: TGTGCCAGTAGTATAGCTAGCGGTCCCTACGAGCAGTACTTC. Amino acids: CASSIASGPYEQYF. V usage is TRBV19 and J usage is TRBJ2-7; 7 nucleotides line up with TRBD2. V shed 1 base and J 2 bases; nucleotides not matched to a gene: 2. Germline loops: CDR1 LNHDA, CDR2 SQIVND (reference sequence). The CDR3 is 14 amino acids.

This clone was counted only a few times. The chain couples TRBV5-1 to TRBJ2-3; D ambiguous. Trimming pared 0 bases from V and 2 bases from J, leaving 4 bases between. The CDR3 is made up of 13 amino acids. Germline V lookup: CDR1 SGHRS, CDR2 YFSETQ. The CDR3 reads CASSLDHTDTQYF. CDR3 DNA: TGCGCCAGCAGCTTGGACCACACAGATACGCAGTATTTT.

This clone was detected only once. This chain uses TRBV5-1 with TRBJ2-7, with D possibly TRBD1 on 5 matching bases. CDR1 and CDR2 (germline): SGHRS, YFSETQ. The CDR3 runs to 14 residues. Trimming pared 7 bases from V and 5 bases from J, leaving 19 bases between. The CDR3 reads CASGAKRSTNEQYF. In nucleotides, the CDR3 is TGCGCCAGCGGGGCCAAGAGGAGCACGAACGAGCAGTACTTC.

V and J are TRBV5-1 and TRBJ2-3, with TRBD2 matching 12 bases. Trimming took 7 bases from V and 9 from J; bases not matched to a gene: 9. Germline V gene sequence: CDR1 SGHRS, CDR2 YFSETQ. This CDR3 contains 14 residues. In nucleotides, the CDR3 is TGCGCCAGCGCGGGAGGGCTAGCGGGAGGGACGCAGTATTTT. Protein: CASAGGLAGGTQYF. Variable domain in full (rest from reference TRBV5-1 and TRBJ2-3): KAGVTQTPRYLIKTRGQQVTLSCSPISGHRSVSWYQQTPGQGLQFLFEYFSETQRNKGNFPGRFSGRQFSNSRSEMNVSTLELGDSALYLCASAGGLAGGTQYFGPGTRLTVL.

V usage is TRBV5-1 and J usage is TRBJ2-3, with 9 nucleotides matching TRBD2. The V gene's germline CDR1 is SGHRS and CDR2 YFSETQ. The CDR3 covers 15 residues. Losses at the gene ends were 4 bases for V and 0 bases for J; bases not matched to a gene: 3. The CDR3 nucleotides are TGCGCCAGCAGCCATACTAGCGGGAGCACAGATACGCAGTATTTT. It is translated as CASSHTSGSTDTQYF.

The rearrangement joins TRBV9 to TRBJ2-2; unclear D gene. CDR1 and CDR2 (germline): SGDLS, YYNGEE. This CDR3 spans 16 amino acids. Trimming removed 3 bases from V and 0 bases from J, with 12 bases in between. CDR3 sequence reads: CASSDQPKPNTGELFF. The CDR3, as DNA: TGTGCCAGCAGCGACCAACCTAAACCGAACACCGGGGAGCTGTTTTTT. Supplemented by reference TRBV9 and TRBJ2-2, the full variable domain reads DSGVTQTPKHLITATGQRVTLRCSPRSGDLSVYWYQQSLDQGLQFLIQYYNGEERAKGNILERFSAQQFPDLHSELNLSSLELGDSALYFCASSDQPKPNTGELFFGEGSRLTVL.

The CDR3 region has the DNA TGTGCCAGCAGCTTCGCGGAAACCTCGAAAGGTACGCAGTATTTT. Translated, it gives CASSFAETSKGTQYF. The rearrangement joins TRBV7-9 to TRBJ2-3; D is unresolved. Germline values: CDR1 SEHNR, CDR2 FQNEAQ (reference sequence). The CDR3 has 15 amino acids. V dropped 3 bases and J dropped 8 bases, with 18 bases sitting between them.

The CDR3 nucleotides read TGTGCCAGCAGTGGGGACAGCCTACTAACCTACGAGCAGTACTTC. Its protein is CASSGDSLLTYEQYF. The V gene is TRBV6-5, the J gene TRBJ2-7; 7 bases fit TRBD1. The trim removed 5 bases at V and 2 bases at J, leaving 9 bases unmatched. The CDR3 consists of 15 residues. In germline, CDR1 is MNHEY, CDR2 SVGAGI.

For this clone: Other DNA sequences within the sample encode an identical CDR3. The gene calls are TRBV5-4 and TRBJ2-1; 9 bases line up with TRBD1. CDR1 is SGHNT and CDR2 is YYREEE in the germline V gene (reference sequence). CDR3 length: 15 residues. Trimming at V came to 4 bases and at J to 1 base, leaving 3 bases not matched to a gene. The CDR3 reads CASSLGQGSYNEQFF. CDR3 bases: TGTGCCAGCAGCCTCGGACAGGGGTCCTACAATGAGCAGTTCTTC.

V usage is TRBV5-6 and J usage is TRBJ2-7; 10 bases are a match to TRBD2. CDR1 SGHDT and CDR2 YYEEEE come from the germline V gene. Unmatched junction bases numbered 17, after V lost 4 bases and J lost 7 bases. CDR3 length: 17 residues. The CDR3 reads CASSGPAPSGSTGEQYF. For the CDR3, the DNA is TGTGCCAGCAGCGGCCCCGCCCCTAGCGGGAGTACGGGGGAGCAGTACTTC.

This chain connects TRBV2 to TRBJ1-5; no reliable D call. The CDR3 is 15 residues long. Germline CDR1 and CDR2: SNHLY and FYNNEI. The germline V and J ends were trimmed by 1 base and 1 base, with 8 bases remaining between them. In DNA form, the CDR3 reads TGTGCCAGCAGTGAAGAGGGCAGAAGCAATCAGCCCCAGCATTTT. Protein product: CASSEEGRSNQPQHF.

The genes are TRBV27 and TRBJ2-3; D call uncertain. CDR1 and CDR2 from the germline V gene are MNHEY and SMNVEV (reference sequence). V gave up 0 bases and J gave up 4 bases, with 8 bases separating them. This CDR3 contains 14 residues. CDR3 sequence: CASSLSGRPDTQYF. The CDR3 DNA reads TGTGCCAGCAGTTTATCGGGTCGCCCAGATACGCAGTATTTT.

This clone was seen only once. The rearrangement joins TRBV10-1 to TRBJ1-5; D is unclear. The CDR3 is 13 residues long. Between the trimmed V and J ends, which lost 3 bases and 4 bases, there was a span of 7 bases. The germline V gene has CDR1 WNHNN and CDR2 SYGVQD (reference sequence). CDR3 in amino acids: CASSEGVNQPQHF. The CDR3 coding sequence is TGCGCCAGCAGTGAAGGTGTGAATCAGCCCCAGCATTTT.

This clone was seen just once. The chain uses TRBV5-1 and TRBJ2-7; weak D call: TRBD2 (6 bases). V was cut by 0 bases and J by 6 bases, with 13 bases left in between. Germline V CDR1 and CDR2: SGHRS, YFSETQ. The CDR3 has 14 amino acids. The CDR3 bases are TGCGCCAGCAGCTTGGGGAGGGGACGGTCCGAGCAGTACTTC. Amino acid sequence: CASSLGRGRSEQYF.

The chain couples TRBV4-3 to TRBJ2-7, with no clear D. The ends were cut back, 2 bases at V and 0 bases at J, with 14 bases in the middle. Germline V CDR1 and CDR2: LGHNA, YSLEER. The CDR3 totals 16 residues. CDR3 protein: CASSQSHFSDSYEQYF. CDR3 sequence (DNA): TGCGCCAGCAGCCAAAGTCACTTTTCCGACTCCTACGAGCAGTACTTC.